The text below deals with one T cell receptor beta chain. This specimen belongs to a study of shared clonotypes between healthy human individuals. The CDR3 has 12 residues. Germline CDR1 reads SGHRS; CDR2 reads YFSETQ. V shed 3 bases and J 9 bases; nucleotides not matched to a gene: 3. At the deep level, the assay was run. Each subset's genomic DNA was shared equally among a number of immunoSEQ plates. The authors' processing: For the immunoSEQ data, sequences were junction-only without quality scores, so filtering differed. The protocol was immunoSEQ multiplex PCR, while the TCRdb copy is restricted to in-frame clones and leaves out a portion. V and J calls and clone size are as listed in that table; D and trimming were resolved from the DNA. The repertoire includes fewer than 550,000 clones, about 79% of them detected once, and roughly an eighth sits in the top ten.

V and J are TRBV5-1 and TRBJ2-1; 7 bases agree with TRBD2. The sequence came from a woman aged 40-49 years in good health. Some clones in this sample may be carry-over from other donors' samples. The source material was PBMCs. The CDR3 DNA sequence: TGCGCCAGCAGCTCGACTAGCATTGAGCAGTTCTTC. Translated, it gives CASSSTSIEQFF.